Listed here are 27 T cell receptor beta chains from one sample, sequenced in a study of T cell responses to AZD1222 COVID-19 vaccine. TCRdb's copy holds only in-frame clones and misses some; the assay was immunoSEQ multiplex PCR. Here the sample spans 150,000 to 200,000 clones, around nine tenths being singletons. Sequenced material: peripheral blood, taken 28 days after the second AZD1222 dose. All receptors come from an adult who received the AZD1222 COVID-19 vaccine.

For the CDR3, the DNA is TGTGCCAGCCCACCGGCCTCTGGGGCCAACGTCCTGACTTTC. Protein sequence: CASPPASGANVLTF. This rearrangement joins TRBV5-5 to TRBJ2-6, with no clear D. This CDR3 region has 14 residues. Trimming pared 7 bases from V and 0 bases from J, leaving 8 bases between. CDR1 is SGHKS and CDR2 is YYEKEE in the germline V gene (reference sequence). Based on the CDR3 plus reference TRBV5-5 and TRBJ2-6, the full variable domain is DAGVTQSPTHLIKTRGQQVTLRCSPISGHKSVSWYQQVLGQGPQFIFQYYEKEERGRGNFPDRFSARQFPNYSSELNVNALLLGDSALYLCASPPASGANVLTFGAGSRLTVL.

This clone appeared a few times. The chain joins TRBV19 to TRBJ2-7; 9 positions match TRBD1. Trimming removed 4 bases from V and 2 bases from J; junction bases left unmatched: 9. Germline V gene sequence: CDR1 LNHDA, CDR2 SQIVND (reference sequence). The CDR3 length is 16 residues. The CDR3, as DNA: TGTGCCAGTAGTACGGGACAGGGCACCTATACCTACGAGCAGTACTTC. It codes for CASSTGQGTYTYEQYF. The complete variable domain, with remaining parts taken from reference TRBV19 and TRBJ2-7, reads DGGITQSPKYLFRKEGQNVTLSCEQNLNHDAMYWYRQDPGQGLRLIYYSQIVNDFQKGDIAEGYSVSREKKESFPLTVTSAQKNPTAFYLCASSTGQGTYTYEQYFGPGTRLTVT.

This CDR3 reads CASSDGAGGHSGNTIYF. The CDR3, as DNA: TGTGCCAGCAGTGACGGGGCGGGTGGACACTCTGGAAACACCATATATTTT. The gene calls are TRBV6-1 and TRBJ1-3; maybe TRBD1 (5 bases). This CDR3 is 17 amino acids long. Trimming pared 3 bases from V and 0 bases from J, leaving 15 bases between. Germline V CDR1 and CDR2: MNHNS, SASEGT.

The V gene is TRBV5-1, the J gene TRBJ1-4; D might be TRBD1 (6 bases). The germline V gene encodes CDR1 SGHRS and CDR2 YFSETQ. The V end lost 1 base, the J end lost 5 bases, and 9 bases lay between the germline ends. The CDR3 is made up of 14 amino acids. The CDR3 DNA reads TGCGCCAGCAGCTTGAGGGGGGGCAATGAAAAACTGTTTTTT. Protein product: CASSLRGGNEKLFF.

The chain links TRBV3-1 (or the pseudogene TRBV3-2) to TRBJ2-7; D is perhaps TRBD1 or TRBD2 (5 bases each). This CDR3 has 14 amino acids. Germline CDR1 LGHDT, CDR2 YNNKEL (reference sequence). The V end lost 3 bases, the J end lost 5 bases, and 14 bases lay between the germline ends. The chain's CDR3 is CASSQGRGRNEQYF. CDR3 nucleotides: TGTGCCAGCAGCCAGGGGCGCGGGCGCAACGAGCAGTACTTC.

The rearrangement links TRBV5-1 to TRBJ1-2; D possibly corresponds to TRBD1 (5 bases). The germline V gene has CDR1 SGHRS and CDR2 YFSETQ. Trimming removed 0 bases from V and 2 bases from J, with 11 bases in between. The CDR3 spans 15 residues. CDR3 nucleotides: TGCGCCAGCAGCTTGGAGGGCAGGACAAACTATGGCTACACCTTC. It translates to CASSLEGRTNYGYTF.

The J gene is TRBJ1-6, the V gene TRBV9; 8 bases line up with TRBD1. Germline CDR1 is SGDLS and CDR2 is YYNGEE. The ends lost 0 bases at V and 10 bases at J; junction bases unmatched: 9. CDR3 length: 16 amino acids. CDR3 sequence: CASSVDLGQGGSPLHF. DNA of the CDR3: TGTGCCAGCAGCGTAGACCTCGGACAGGGAGGATCACCCCTCCACTTT.

The V gene is TRBV18, the J gene TRBJ2-2; D might be TRBD2 (5 bases). The germline gives CDR1 KGHSH, CDR2 LQKENI. This CDR3 is built from 15 residues. The V and J ends lost 0 bases and 0 bases respectively, with 5 bases between them. The CDR3 DNA reads as TGTGCCAGCTCACCACCGACTACGAACACCGGGGAGCTGTTTTTT. Protein: CASSPPTTNTGELFF.

The V gene is TRBV15, the J gene TRBJ2-5; D could derive from TRBD1 or TRBD2 (6 bases each). From germline, CDR1 is LNHNV and CDR2 YYDKDF (reference sequence). Trimming removed 3 bases from V and 5 bases from J, with 22 bases in between. The CDR3 has 17 amino acids. The CDR3 sequence: CATSSPGSRGELETQYF. In DNA form, the CDR3 reads TGTGCCACCAGCAGTCCCGGTTCTAGGGGGGAGTTGGAGACCCAGTACTTC.

V gene TRBV3-1 (or the pseudogene TRBV3-2) combines with J gene TRBJ1-3, with no clear D. Germline V lookup: CDR1 LGHDT, CDR2 YNNKEL (reference sequence). CDR3 length: 14 amino acids. V dropped 4 bases and J dropped 2 bases, with 9 bases sitting between them. CDR3 in DNA: TGTGCCAGCAGCCTGACTGGGCCTGGAAACACCATATATTTT. Amino acids: CASSLTGPGNTIYF.

The genes are TRBV6-5 and TRBJ1-1; tentative D call: TRBD1 (5 bases). V was trimmed by 4 bases and J by 0 bases, leaving 9 bases between them. CDR3 size: 14 residues. CDR1 is MNHEY and CDR2 is SVGAGI in the germline V gene. CDR3 sequence (DNA): TGTGCCAGCAGTTCCGGGGGTGTGAACACTGAAGCTTTCTTT. Residues: CASSSGGVNTEAFF.

The V call is TRBV2, the J call TRBJ1-6; maybe TRBD1 (5 bases). V was trimmed by 1 base and J by 4 bases, leaving 8 bases between them. CDR3 length: 15 residues. Looked up from germline, CDR1 is SNHLY and CDR2 is FYNNEI. The CDR3, as DNA: TGTGCCAGCAGTGAAGAGGGGCTGTATAATTCACCCCTCCACTTT. It codes for CASSEEGLYNSPLHF.

V and J are TRBV6-1 and TRBJ1-5; D remains unclear. The germline gives CDR1 MNHNS, CDR2 SASEGT. This CDR3 has 15 residues. V lost 1 base, J lost 3 bases, and 10 bases lay in between. The CDR3 protein is CASSEGNTDNQPQHF. In nucleotides, the CDR3 is TGTGCCAGCAGTGAAGGAAATACAGACAATCAGCCCCAGCATTTT.

J is TRBJ1-5 and V is TRBV25-1; D unclear. Trimming removed 4 bases from V and 1 base from J, with 11 bases in between. The CDR3 contains 15 residues. Germline V gene data show CDR1 as MGHDK and CDR2 as SYGVNS. The CDR3 DNA is TGTGCCAGCAGTGGAGACCTGGGGAGCAATCAGCCCCAGCATTTT. Its protein product is CASSGDLGSNQPQHF.

CDR3: CASSADRDRVITGELFF. As DNA, the CDR3 is TGTGCCAGCAGTGCAGACCGGGACAGGGTAATCACCGGGGAGCTGTTTTTT. The chain combines TRBV6-1 with TRBJ2-2, with 9 bases that match TRBD1. This CDR3 spans 17 amino acids. V lost 4 bases to trimming and J lost 4 bases; unmatched junction nucleotides: 10. Germline values: CDR1 MNHNS, CDR2 SASEGT.

This chain links TRBV7-3 with TRBJ2-1, with D uncertain. The CDR3 length is 12 residues. Trimming removed 0 bases at V and 7 bases at J, with 4 bases between. The germline V gene encodes CDR1 SGHTA and CDR2 FQGTGA. The CDR3 DNA reads TGTGCCAGCAGCTTAACCCTAAATGAGCAGTTCTTC. Its protein product is CASSLTLNEQFF.

This clone has a single count. The chain combines TRBV7-2 with TRBJ1-2, with D possibly TRBD1 on 6 matching bases. This CDR3 has 16 residues. Trimming removed 1 base from V and 4 bases from J, with 16 bases in between. Germline-derived CDR1 and CDR2 are SGHTA and FQGNSA. CDR3 sequence reads: CASSLVGGGRPYGYTF. The CDR3 bases are TGTGCCAGCAGCTTAGTAGGTGGGGGCAGACCCTATGGCTACACCTTC.

This chain joins TRBV7-9 and TRBJ1-2; maybe TRBD1 (5 bases). From germline, CDR1 is SEHNR and CDR2 FQNEAQ (reference sequence). The CDR3 is made up of 14 amino acids. Deletions cut 0 bases from V and 8 bases from J, with 13 bases between. CDR3 sequence: CASSLAGVAYGYTF. CDR3 nucleotides: TGTGCCAGCAGCTTAGCAGGGGTGGCCTACGGCTACACCTTC.

The CDR3 nucleotides are TGTGCCAGCAGTAAGACAGGGGAAGCTGGAAACACCATATATTTT. Its translation is CASSKTGEAGNTIYF. The chain joins TRBV2 to TRBJ1-3; 8 bases are shared with TRBD1. J gave up 2 bases and V 5 bases, and 5 bases lay outside the gene matches. The CDR3 covers 15 residues. Germline loops: CDR1 SNHLY, CDR2 FYNNEI.

The CDR3: CASSFSTGGSQPQHF. DNA for the CDR3: TGTGCCAGCAGTTTCTCGACAGGGGGTAGTCAGCCCCAGCATTTT. The chain has TRBV27 and TRBJ1-5; 9 bases fit TRBD1. Germline loops: CDR1 MNHEY, CDR2 SMNVEV (reference sequence). Trimming removed 3 bases from V and 6 bases from J; junction bases left unmatched: 6. The CDR3 length is 15 residues.

This chain uses TRBV10-3 with TRBJ2-7, with D unclear. Germline V gene sequence: CDR1 ENHRY, CDR2 SYGVKD. The CDR3 length is 12 residues. Trimming took 8 bases from V and 6 from J, leaving 14 bases between them. The CDR3 DNA sequence: TGTGCCATCCAGAAAGGTTCGGGCGAGCAGTACTTC. This translates into CAIQKGSGEQYF.

The rearrangement joins TRBV20-1 to TRBJ2-7; maybe TRBD2 (6 bases). Between the trimmed V and J ends, which lost 3 bases and 1 base, there was a span of 16 bases. The CDR3 is 15 amino acids. The V gene's germline CDR1 is DFQATT and CDR2 SNEGSKA (reference sequence). The CDR3 protein is CSASREAVGSYEQYF. For the CDR3, the DNA is TGCAGTGCTAGTAGGGAGGCAGTGGGTTCCTACGAGCAGTACTTC.

The chain is built from TRBV5-1 and TRBJ2-3, with D maybe TRBD1 (6 bases). This CDR3 has 15 residues. The V end was cut by 0 bases, the J end by 6 bases, with 14 bases between. Germline V gene lookup returns CDR1 SGHRS and CDR2 YFSETQ. CDR3: CASSLGGQRWDTQYF. The CDR3 DNA sequence: TGCGCCAGCAGCTTGGGTGGACAGCGGTGGGATACGCAGTATTTT. The complete variable domain, with remaining parts taken from reference TRBV5-1 and TRBJ2-3, reads KAGVTQTPRYLIKTRGQQVTLSCSPISGHRSVSWYQQTPGQGLQFLFEYFSETQRNKGNFPGRFSGRQFSNSRSEMNVSTLELGDSALYLCASSLGGQRWDTQYFGPGTRLTVL.

The J gene is TRBJ1-1, the V gene TRBV4-1; 8 bases map to TRBD1. The length of the CDR3 is 15 residues. V trimming: 1 base; J trimming: 0 bases; junction bases outside the gene matches: 1. Germline-derived CDR1 and CDR2 are MGHRA and YSYEKL. The chain's CDR3 is CASSQGQGMNTEAFF. CDR3 in DNA: TGCGCCAGCAGCCAAGGACAGGGGATGAACACTGAAGCTTTCTTT.

The V and J genes are TRBV2 and TRBJ2-3, with D hard to call. The V end was cut by 4 bases, the J end by 2 bases, with 10 bases between. The CDR3 has 14 residues. Germline V gene lookup returns CDR1 SNHLY and CDR2 FYNNEI. CDR3 sequence: CASSVRWDTDTQYF. The CDR3 bases are TGTGCCAGCAGTGTCAGGTGGGACACAGATACGCAGTATTTT.

The J gene is TRBJ2-3, the V gene TRBV9, with unresolved D. Trimming removed 0 bases at V and 4 bases at J, with 12 bases between. Germline-derived CDR1 and CDR2 are SGDLS and YYNGEE. The CDR3 is 15 residues long. In nucleotides, the CDR3 is TGTGCCAGCAGCGTAGAAGGTAGGGCTGCAGATACGCAGTATTTT. Amino acids: CASSVEGRAADTQYF.

This chain connects TRBV30 to TRBJ1-6, with D unresolved. CDR1 GTSNPN and CDR2 SVGIG come from the germline V gene (reference sequence). CDR3 size: 14 residues. The V end was cut by 8 bases, the J end by 5 bases, with 16 bases between. The CDR3 nucleotides read TGTGCCCCGCATGTAGCTGCTAATAATTCACCCCTCCACTTT. Protein: CAPHVAANNSPLHF.